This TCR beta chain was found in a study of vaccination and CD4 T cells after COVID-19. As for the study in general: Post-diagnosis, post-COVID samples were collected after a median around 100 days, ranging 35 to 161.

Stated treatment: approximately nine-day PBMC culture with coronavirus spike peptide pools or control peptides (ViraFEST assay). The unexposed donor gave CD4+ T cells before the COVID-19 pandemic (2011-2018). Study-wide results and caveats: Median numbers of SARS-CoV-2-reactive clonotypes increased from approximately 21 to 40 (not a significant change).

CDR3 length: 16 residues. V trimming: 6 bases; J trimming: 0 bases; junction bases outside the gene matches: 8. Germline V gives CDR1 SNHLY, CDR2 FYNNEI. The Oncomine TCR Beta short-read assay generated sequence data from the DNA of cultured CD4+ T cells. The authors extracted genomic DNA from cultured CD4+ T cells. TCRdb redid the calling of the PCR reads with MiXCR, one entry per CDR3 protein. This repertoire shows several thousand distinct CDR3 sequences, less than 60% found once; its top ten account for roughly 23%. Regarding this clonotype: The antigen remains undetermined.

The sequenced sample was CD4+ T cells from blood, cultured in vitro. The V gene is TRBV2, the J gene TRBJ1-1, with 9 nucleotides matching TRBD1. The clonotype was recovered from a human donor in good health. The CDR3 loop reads CASSTGTGRMNTEAFF. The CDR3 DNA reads TGTGCCAGCAGCACTGGGACAGGGAGGATGAACACTGAAGCTTTCTTT.